The TCR beta chain described here comes from a study of OX40 agonist ivuxolimab in advanced cancers. Study information: Patients received ivuxolimab, an intravenous treatment, every 2 weeks at 0.01 to 10 mg/kg. Findings of the study overall: At doses 0.1 to 3.0 mg/kg, CD4+ and CD8+ clones expanded.

Repertoires were generated with immunoSEQ multiplex PCR, while TCRdb's copy carries only in-frame clones and drops some. The sample contains some 20,000 clones, around four fifths of which appear only once. Trimming at V came to 1 base and at J to 2 bases, leaving 2 bases not matched to a gene. The CDR3 loop spans 15 amino acids. Germline-derived CDR1 and CDR2 are LNHNV and YYDKDF (reference sequence). Points on this clone: The antigen remains undetermined.

The chain is built from TRBV15 and TRBJ2-1; TRBD1 matches 7 bases. The material was CD4+ or CD8+ T cells sorted from blood, obtained in a trial of the OX40 agonist ivuxolimab. This receptor was identified in an adult with an advanced solid tumor such as melanoma, head and neck, liver or kidney cancer. CDR3 DNA: TGTGCCACCAGCAGAGGGGACAGCCCCTACAATGAGCAGTTCTTC. This encodes CATSRGDSPYNEQFF.